A selection of T cell receptor beta chains follows, all from one sample in a study of tumour-infiltrating T cells in Burkitt lymphoma. Assay: immunoSEQ multiplex PCR; the TCRdb copy retains only in-frame clones and omits some. The data contain about 9,200 clones, about three fifths of them seen just once; the ten biggest clones take up about 5.6%. Sequencing was done on a sample of tumor tissue. Source of these receptors: a human donor with diffuse large B-cell lymphoma. The CDR3 runs from the conserved cysteine through the conserved F or W. D genes are given only for firm matches. Part of the rows lack a size; the others show once, few, many or a class for expanded clones.

>once|TRBV5-6|TRBJ1-4|TRBD1
TGTGCCAGCAGCTTGTCTGGGACAGGAATTAATGAAAAACTGTTTTTT
CASSLSGTGINEKLFF
>-|TRBV5-1|TRBJ2-1|-
TGCGCCAGCCACCGGACATTTCGGGATGAGCAGTTCTTC
CASHRTFRDEQFF
>few|TRBV11-2|TRBJ2-5|-
TGTGCCACCCGCGGAGGGGGTAGTCAAGAGACCCAGTACTTC
CATRGGGSQETQYF
>-|TRBV14|TRBJ1-6|-
TGTGCCAGCAGCGGTGGGGGGGGACCCCTCCACTTT
CASSGGGGPLHF
>-|TRBV6-6|TRBJ2-1|-
TGTGCCAGCAGTTACGAGGGCAATGAGCAGTTCTTC
CASSYEGNEQFF
>-|TRBV7-9|TRBJ2-5|-
TGTGCCAGCAGTCCGCAGTACTTC
CASSPQYF
>large|TRBV6-5|TRBJ1-1|-
TGTGCCAGCAGTTCCACGACAGTTGAAGCTTTCTTT
CASSSTTVEAFF
>medium-sized|TRBV19|TRBJ1-2|-
TGTGCCAGTAGCGCTTACAGGTTCTACACCTTC
CASSAYRFYTF
>-|TRBV9|TRBJ1-6|-
TGTGCCAGCAGCGTAGGAGAGGGGGGCTCCTATAATTCACCCCTCCACTTT
CASSVGEGGSYNSPLHF
>few|TRBV6-5|TRBJ1-1|-
TGTGCCAGCAGACGGGGGAACACTGAAGCTTTCTTT
CASRRGNTEAFF
>-|TRBV7-8|TRBJ2-1|-
TGTGCCAGCAGCTTATTTACGGGGCCTTTCGTTGGTGAGCAGTTCTTC
CASSLFTGPFVGEQFF
>-|TRBV2|TRBJ2-7|-
TGTGCCAGCAGCCGGGACATCAACTCCTACGAGCAGTACTTC
CASSRDINSYEQYF
>-|TRBV27|TRBJ2-3|-
TGTGCCAGCAGTTTAGCGGCGTCTAGCACAGATACGCAGTATTTT
CASSLAASSTDTQYF
>-|TRBV10-2|TRBJ2-7|-
TGCGCCAGCGGGCTCGGGGTTGGCGAGCAGTACTTC
CASGLGVGEQYF
>-|TRBV6-1|TRBJ1-5|-
TGTGCCAGCAGTGAAGGAACGACTAGCAATCAGCCCCAGCATTTT
CASSEGTTSNQPQHF
>-|TRBV7-8|TRBJ2-5|-
TGTGCCAGCAGCTTGGGAAAGGAGACCCAGTACTTC
CASSLGKETQYF
>large|TRBV6-4|TRBJ1-2|-
TGTGCCAGCAGTGACTCGAACAGGGAAGATTACTATGGCTACACCTTC
CASSDSNREDYYGYTF
>few|TRBV13|TRBJ1-1|-
TGTGCCAGCAGCCAGAGTGATTTTGAAGCTTTCTTT
CASSQSDFEAFF
>-|TRBV19|TRBJ2-6|TRBD2
TGTGCCACCTCACCGTCCCGGGGGGTGGTAGGGGCCAACGTCCTGACTTTC
CATSPSRGVVGANVLTF
>once|TRBV7-9|TRBJ1-4|-
TGTGCCAGCAGCTTAGTTCGAGGAACTAATGAAAAACTGTTTTTT
CASSLVRGTNEKLFF
>-|TRBV7-9|TRBJ1-1|-
TGTGCCAGCAGCTTAAGTGGAGTAGCTTTCTTT
CASSLSGVAFF
>-|TRBV7-6|TRBJ2-7|-
TGTGCCAGCAGCTTAGATCCGAACCCATTGGTCGAGCAGTACTTC
CASSLDPNPLVEQYF
>-|TRBV5-6|TRBJ1-2|-
TGTGCCAGCAGCTTAGGGGCAGCCTATGGCTACACCTTC
CASSLGAAYGYTF
>-|TRBV5-1|TRBJ1-2|TRBD1
TGCGCCAGCAGCCAAGGGACAGGCTATGGCTACACCTTC
CASSQGTGYGYTF
>once|TRBV5-5|TRBJ2-7|-
TGTGCCAGCAGCCTGGACGATGGGGGGTTTGGCGAGCAGTACTTC
CASSLDDGGFGEQYF
>-|TRBV28|TRBJ1-4|TRBD1
TGTGCCAGCAGTTTAGCCCAGGGGGCAAATGAAAAACTGTTTTTT
CASSLAQGANEKLFF
>-|TRBV6-5|TRBJ1-3|-
TGTGCCAGCACGTCGGACGGAAACACCATATATTTT
CASTSDGNTIYF
>-|TRBV30|TRBJ1-6|-
TGTGCCTGGAGTCGACAGAATTCACCCCTCCACTTT
CAWSRQNSPLHF
>-|TRBV10-3|TRBJ1-5|-
TGTGCCATCAGTGAAGTCAGGTCGAACAATCAGCCCCAGCATTTT
CAISEVRSNNQPQHF